This TCR beta chain appears in the sequencing data of a study of shared clonotypes between healthy human individuals. Study background: A couple of women and three men aged 18 to 49 made up the donors.

Trimming at V came to 7 bases and at J to 2 bases, leaving 13 bases not matched to a gene. The germline CDR1 and CDR2 sequences are SQVTM and ANQGSEA. The CDR3 sequence is 15 residues long. CD4+ cells were split into CD45RA+ naive and CD45RA-negative memory subsets. Splitting of each subset's genomic DNA was done evenly across several immunoSEQ plates. Generated by immunoSEQ multiplex PCR, the TCRdb table keeps only in-frame clones and is missing some. The data hold hundreds of thousands of clones, with more than 70% observed a single time. Sample: memory CD4+ T cells sorted from blood. Subset indicated: CD45RA-negative fraction. This sequence was found in a woman in her twenties or thirties in good health. The chain is built from TRBV29-1 and TRBJ2-5; 7 nucleotides agree with TRBD2. The CDR3 sequence is CSAEPAGAPQETQYF. CDR3 nucleotide sequence: TGCAGCGCCGAACCTGCGGGAGCCCCACAAGAGACCCAGTACTTC.